Following are 16 T cell receptor beta chains from one sample sequenced in a study of cytomegalovirus exposure and HLA in healthy donors (dated by TCRdb to between 2016 and 2019). The library came from the immunoSEQ multiplex PCR assay. For the multiplex PCR, a mixture combining 60 forward primers for TCR Vbeta segments and 13 reverse primers for TCR Jbeta segments was used. In its TCRdb copy, this immuneACCESS table keeps in-frame sequences only and misses some clones. Where compared with another copy, unresolved V genes explain less than half of these, and the others have no known cause. Within this sample are some 120,000 clones, with around 60% of them counted one time only. The ten top clones hold 7.5% to 9.5% of the sample. Sequences were obtained from PBMCs. The receptors derive from a middle-aged woman in good health and CMV-seropositive.

This clone was counted between two and nine times. The J gene is TRBJ1-2, the V gene TRBV4-3, with 10 bases that match TRBD1. CDR3 length: 14 amino acids. Germline lookup yields CDR1 LGHNA and CDR2 YSLEER. The trim removed 1 base at V and 7 bases at J, leaving 3 bases unmatched. CDR3 bases: TGCGCCAGCAGCCAAGCGACAGGGGGCTTTGGCTACACCTTC. This translates into CASSQATGGFGYTF.

This chain connects TRBV7-3 to TRBJ2-7; maybe TRBD2 (5 bases). The CDR3 loop spans 17 amino acids. The germline V gene encodes CDR1 SGHTA and CDR2 FQGTGA. The V end was cut by 2 bases, the J end by 2 bases, with 19 bases between. The CDR3: CASSLGPAQLGAYEQYF. CDR3 DNA: TGTGCCAGCAGCTTAGGGCCAGCTCAATTGGGAGCCTACGAGCAGTACTTC.

The CDR3 loop is CASSFPGLNEQFF. CDR3 DNA sequence: TGCGCCAGCAGCTTTCCAGGGCTAAATGAGCAGTTCTTC. This chain connects TRBV5-1 to TRBJ2-1; possible D gene TRBD1, 5 bases. V lost 2 bases and J 7 bases, leaving 10 bases between the germline ends. The CDR3 extends over 13 amino acids. Per the germline V gene, CDR1 is SGHRS and CDR2 is YFSETQ.

The V call is TRBV7-2, the J call TRBJ2-7; D call uncertain. The CDR3 has 13 residues. Germline V gene data show CDR1 as SGHTA and CDR2 as FQGNSA. Trimming shortened V by 3 bases and J by 3 bases, and 9 bases separated the two germline ends. CDR3 sequence (DNA): TGTGCCAGCAGCTTTTCCCAACTCTACGAGCAGTACTTC. Protein sequence: CASSFSQLYEQYF.

The chain couples TRBV29-1 to TRBJ2-1; D unclear. The CDR3 runs to 12 residues. Germline V lookup: CDR1 SQVTM, CDR2 ANQGSEA. The germline V and J ends were trimmed by 7 bases and 6 bases, with 13 bases remaining between them. This CDR3 is CSENTDTNEQFF. CDR3 nucleotides: TGCAGCGAGAATACCGACACCAATGAGCAGTTCTTC.

The gene calls are TRBV14 and TRBJ2-5; weak D call: TRBD1 (6 bases). Germline lookup yields CDR1 SGHDN and CDR2 FVKESK. The CDR3 has 13 amino acids. Trimming removed 3 bases from V and 7 bases from J, with 12 bases in between. This CDR3 is CASSQFLQGTQYF. For the CDR3, the DNA is TGTGCCAGCAGCCAGTTTTTACAGGGGACCCAGTACTTC.

This clone appeared a few times. V gene TRBV7-2 combines with J gene TRBJ2-7, with a weak D call TRBD1 (5 bases). Germline lookup yields CDR1 SGHTA and CDR2 FQGNSA. The CDR3 contains 15 residues. V dropped 6 bases and J dropped 0 bases, with 15 bases sitting between them. CDR3 bases: TGTGCCAGCAGTCATTCGACAGCAGGCTCCTACGAGCAGTACTTC. The encoded protein is CASSHSTAGSYEQYF.

This clone was picked up a small number of times. The chain carries TRBV5-6 and TRBJ1-1; 9 bases line up with TRBD1. The CDR3 is 14 residues long. V lost 1 base and J lost 5; bases outside the gene matches: 3. Germline V gene sequence: CDR1 SGHDT, CDR2 YYEEEE. CDR3 DNA: TGTGCCAGCAGCTTGAGACAGGGGGGGACTGAAGCTTTCTTT. Translated, it gives CASSLRQGGTEAFF. Filled out from reference TRBV5-6 and TRBJ1-1, the complete variable domain reads DAGVTQSPTHLIKTRGQQVTLRCSPKSGHDTVSWYQQALGQGPQFIFQYYEEEERQRGNFPDRFSGHQFPNYSSELNVNALLLGDSALYLCASSLRQGGTEAFFGQGTRLTVV.

This clone was counted only a few times. This chain uses TRBV23-1 with TRBJ2-6; D is possibly TRBD1 (7 bases). TRBV23-1 is marked as an open reading frame, function uncertain. CDR3 length equals 15 residues. V was trimmed by 4 bases and J by 1 base, leaving 8 bases between them. CDR3 bases: TGCGCCAGCAGTCCAGGGGGGTCTGGGGCCAACGTCCTGACTTTC. Translating gives CASSPGGSGANVLTF.

This clone occurred once. This chain connects TRBV19 to TRBJ2-4; the match to TRBD1 covers 7 bases. Per the germline V gene, CDR1 is LNHDA and CDR2 is SQIVND (reference sequence). Trimming at V came to 1 base and at J to 5 bases, leaving 2 bases not matched to a gene. This CDR3 is 14 amino acids long. In DNA form, the CDR3 reads TGTGCCAGTAGTATAGGACAGGGCCAAAACATTCAGTACTTC. Protein sequence: CASSIGQGQNIQYF.

V gene TRBV4-2 combines with J gene TRBJ1-1, with a weak D call TRBD1 (5 bases). Germline V gives CDR1 LGHNA, CDR2 YNFKEQ. The CDR3 runs to 15 residues. Trimming pared 1 base from V and 3 bases from J, leaving 12 bases between. The CDR3, as DNA: TGTGCCAGCAGCCAAGCCCTTGACAGCTACACTGAAGCTTTCTTT. Its protein product is CASSQALDSYTEAFF.

The chain uses TRBV9 and TRBJ2-7; 7 positions agree with TRBD2. The V and J ends lost 3 bases and 7 bases, in that order; junction bases with no gene match: 4. The CDR3 is made up of 12 amino acids. Germline CDR1 reads SGDLS; CDR2 reads YYNGEE. The CDR3, as DNA: TGTGCCAGCAGCGGCTTAGCGGGTGAGCAGTACTTC. Its protein is CASSGLAGEQYF. The full variable domain, its missing parts supplied by reference TRBV9 and TRBJ2-7, is DSGVTQTPKHLITATGQRVTLRCSPRSGDLSVYWYQQSLDQGLQFLIQYYNGEERAKGNILERFSAQQFPDLHSELNLSSLELGDSALYFCASSGLAGEQYFGPGTRLTVT.

The V and J genes are TRBV4-1 and TRBJ1-5; unclear D gene. The CDR3 is 15 residues long. Germline values: CDR1 MGHRA, CDR2 YSYEKL. Trimming cost V 2 bases and J 0 bases, with 8 bases left between them. The CDR3 DNA is TGCGCCAGCAGCCAATCCGGTAATAGCAATCAGCCCCAGCATTTT. Translation: CASSQSGNSNQPQHF.

The chain joins TRBV18 to TRBJ1-5; weak D call: TRBD1 (5 bases). With 1 base removed from V and 6 bases from J, the gap between germline ends came to 10 bases. Per the germline V gene, CDR1 is KGHSH and CDR2 is LQKENI. The CDR3 sequence is 14 residues long. As DNA, the CDR3 is TGTGCCAGCTCACCACAACAGGTCAGTCAGCCCCAGCATTTT. The encoded protein is CASSPQQVSQPQHF. Based on the CDR3 plus reference TRBV18 and TRBJ1-5, the full variable domain is NAGVMQNPRHLVRRRGQEARLRCSPMKGHSHVYWYRQLPEEGLKFMVYLQKENIIDESGMPKERFSAEFPKEGPSILRIQQVVRGDSAAYFCASSPQQVSQPQHFGDGTRLSIL.

The gene calls are TRBV7-9 and TRBJ2-5; D is unresolved. Per the germline V gene, CDR1 is SEHNR and CDR2 is FQNEAQ (reference sequence). The ends were cut back, 9 bases at V and 4 bases at J, with 15 bases in the middle. The CDR3 is 13 residues long. This CDR3 is CASRIGLGETQYF. The CDR3 bases are TGTGCCAGTCGGATTGGGCTCGGAGAGACCCAGTACTTC.

J is TRBJ2-7 and V is TRBV6-5; D possibly corresponds to TRBD2 (5 bases). The CDR3 spans 14 residues. Deletions cut 2 bases from V and 3 bases from J, with 11 bases between. Germline V gives CDR1 MNHEY, CDR2 SVGAGI. The CDR3 region has the DNA TGTGCCAGCAGTTACCTTGGGGAGAACTACGAGCAGTACTTC. Protein product: CASSYLGENYEQYF.